The 9 T cell receptor beta chains listed next were all sequenced from one sample in a study of T cells after yellow fever vaccination. One entry per CDR3 protein results from TCRdb running MiXCR on the 5' RACE reads. The sample lists some 600,000 distinct CDR3 sequences, more than 9% seen once, with 14% to 15% in the top ten. Sequencing used PBMCs, obtained on the day of the yellow fever booster vaccination. The receptors derive from a man aged 30 to 39 who received the YFV17D yellow fever vaccine.

DNA of the CDR3: TGTGCCAGCAGCTATAGCGGGAGGGCCGGGGCCGGGGAGCTGTTTTTT. This translates into CASSYSGRAGAGELFF. The rearrangement links TRBV7-2 to TRBJ2-2, with 11 nucleotides matching TRBD2. Germline lookup yields CDR1 SGHTA and CDR2 FQGNSA. The V gene end was trimmed by 4 bases and the J gene end by 6 bases; junction bases not matched to a gene: 7. The CDR3 sequence is 16 residues long.

This clonotype came up a few times. The V gene is TRBV2, the J gene TRBJ2-7, with a possible D match to TRBD1 (6 bases). CDR1 is SNHLY and CDR2 is FYNNEI in the germline V gene. Between the trimmed V and J ends, which lost 7 bases and 6 bases, there was a span of 7 bases. CDR3 length equals 10 residues. This CDR3 reads CASIRGEQYF. The DNA of the CDR3 is TGTGCCAGCATCAGGGGCGAGCAGTACTTC.

The chain recombines TRBV27 with TRBJ2-1, with 12 bases aligning to TRBD2. The germline V gene has CDR1 MNHEY and CDR2 SMNVEV (reference sequence). The CDR3 is made up of 20 amino acids. Trimming removed 3 bases from V and 1 base from J; junction bases left unmatched: 13. The CDR3 nucleotides are TGTGCCAGCAGTTTCTGGCTAGCGGGAGGGAACTATTTATCCTACAATGAGCAGTTCTTC. Translation: CASSFWLAGGNYLSYNEQFF.

This chain joins TRBV20-1 and TRBJ2-3, with D perhaps matching TRBD2 (7 bases). The CDR3 spans 15 residues. Germline V lookup: CDR1 DFQATT, CDR2 SNEGSKA (reference sequence). The V end was cut by 0 bases, the J end by 1 base, with 11 bases between. The CDR3 DNA follows: TGCAGTGCTAGAGATTGCGGGGGCGGCACAGATACGCAGTATTTT. Translated, it gives CSARDCGGGTDTQYF.

This clonotype was observed at least ten times. The chain has TRBV6-6 and TRBJ2-1; D remains ambiguous. CDR3 size: 11 residues. V lost 6 bases, J lost 7 bases, and 7 bases lay in between. Germline loops: CDR1 MNHNY, CDR2 SVGAGI (reference sequence). CDR3 bases: TGTGCCAGCAGAGTAGGGAATGAGCAGTTCTTC. It codes for CASRVGNEQFF.

The gene calls are TRBV12-3 or TRBV12-4 and TRBJ2-2; TRBD2 agrees at 12 bases. The CDR3 consists of 16 residues. V gave up 6 bases and J gave up 7 bases; unmatched junction bases: 9. CDR3 amino acids: CASSPRLAGVDGELFF. The CDR3, as DNA: TGTGCCAGCAGCCCCCGACTAGCGGGAGTTGACGGGGAGCTGTTTTTT.

The J gene is TRBJ1-5, the V gene TRBV20-1, with D unclear. The CDR3 covers 14 residues. Germline assignment: CDR1 DFQATT and CDR2 SNEGSKA (reference sequence). Trimming left V 0 bases short and J 0 bases short, with 6 bases between. CDR3 residues: CSAREEYSNQPQHF. DNA for the CDR3: TGCAGTGCTAGAGAAGAATATAGCAATCAGCCCCAGCATTTT.

This chain joins TRBV27 and TRBJ1-6; D is possibly TRBD1 (5 bases). V lost 2 bases to trimming and J lost 4 bases, with 6 bases between them. The CDR3 has 14 amino acids. The germline V gene has CDR1 MNHEY and CDR2 SMNVEV (reference sequence). Here the CDR3 reads CASSLDRYNSPLHF. CDR3 coding DNA: TGTGCCAGCAGTTTAGACAGATATAATTCACCCCTCCACTTT.

There are a few counts of this clonotype. The chain joins TRBV29-1 to TRBJ2-5, with TRBD1 matching over 7 bases. The germline V gene encodes CDR1 SQVTM and CDR2 ANQGSEA. With V trimmed by 2 bases and J by 5 bases, 5 bases remained unmatched. The CDR3 runs to 13 residues. The CDR3 spells CSVETQGWETQYF. The CDR3 DNA sequence: TGCAGCGTTGAAACACAGGGGTGGGAGACCCAGTACTTC.